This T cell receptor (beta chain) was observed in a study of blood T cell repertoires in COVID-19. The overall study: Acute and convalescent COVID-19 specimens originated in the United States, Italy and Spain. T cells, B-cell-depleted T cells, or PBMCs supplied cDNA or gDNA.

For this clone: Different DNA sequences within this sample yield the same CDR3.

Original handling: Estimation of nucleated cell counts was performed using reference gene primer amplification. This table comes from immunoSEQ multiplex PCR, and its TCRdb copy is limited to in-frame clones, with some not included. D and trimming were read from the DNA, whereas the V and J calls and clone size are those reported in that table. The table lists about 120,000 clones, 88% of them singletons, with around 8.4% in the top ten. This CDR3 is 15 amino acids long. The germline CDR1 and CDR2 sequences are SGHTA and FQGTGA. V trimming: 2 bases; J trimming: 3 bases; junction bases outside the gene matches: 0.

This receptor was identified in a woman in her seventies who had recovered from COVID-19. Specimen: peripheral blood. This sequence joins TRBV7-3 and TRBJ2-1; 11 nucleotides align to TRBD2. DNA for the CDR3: TGTGCCAGCAGCTTACTAGCGGGAGGCTACAATGAGCAGTTCTTC. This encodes CASSLLAGGYNEQFF.